This T cell receptor (beta chain) was sequenced for a study of blood T cell repertoires in COVID-19. Study overall: The United States, Italy and Spain were the sources of the acute and convalescent COVID-19 samples.

Repertoires were generated with immunoSEQ multiplex PCR, while TCRdb's copy carries only in-frame clones and drops some. The table has nearly 250,000 clones, approximately 82% seen once. This receptor was obtained from a woman older than 75 with acute or convalescent COVID-19. Sample: peripheral blood.

CDR3 in amino acids: CASNQAGGSADTQYF. DNA for the CDR3: TGTGCCAGCAACCAAGCGGGGGGGTCCGCAGATACGCAGTATTTT. The chain has TRBV7-9 and TRBJ2-3, with 10 bases aligning to TRBD2. There are 15 residues in the CDR3. Germline assignment: CDR1 SEHNR and CDR2 FQNEAQ (reference sequence). Unmatched junction bases numbered 8, after V lost 7 bases and J lost 4 bases.